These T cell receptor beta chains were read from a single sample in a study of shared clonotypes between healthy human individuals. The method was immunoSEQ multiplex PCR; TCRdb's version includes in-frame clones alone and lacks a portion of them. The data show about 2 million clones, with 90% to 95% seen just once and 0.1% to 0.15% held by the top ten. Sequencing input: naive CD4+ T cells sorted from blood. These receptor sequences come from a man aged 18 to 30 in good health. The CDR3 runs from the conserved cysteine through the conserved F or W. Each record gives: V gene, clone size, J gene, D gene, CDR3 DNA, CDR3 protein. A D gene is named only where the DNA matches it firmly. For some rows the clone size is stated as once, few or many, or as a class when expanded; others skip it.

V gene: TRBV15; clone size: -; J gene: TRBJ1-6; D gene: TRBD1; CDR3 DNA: TGTGCCACCAGCACGCGGACAGGGAGCTCCTATAATTCACCCCTCCACTTT; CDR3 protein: CATSTRTGSSYNSPLHF
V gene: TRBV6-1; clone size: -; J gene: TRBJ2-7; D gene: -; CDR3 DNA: TGTGCCAGCAGCGCCGTTTGGGGAAACATCTACGAGCAGTACTTC; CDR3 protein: CASSAVWGNIYEQYF
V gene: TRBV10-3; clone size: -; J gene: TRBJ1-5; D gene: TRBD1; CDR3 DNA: TGTGCCATCAGTGGGGGACAGGGGGTTAGCAATCAGCCCCAGCATTTT; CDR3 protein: CAISGGQGVSNQPQHF
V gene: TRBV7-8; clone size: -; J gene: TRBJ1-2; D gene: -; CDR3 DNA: TGTGCCAGCAGCTTAAGAAGTGACCACTATGGCTACACCTTC; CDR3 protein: CASSLRSDHYGYTF
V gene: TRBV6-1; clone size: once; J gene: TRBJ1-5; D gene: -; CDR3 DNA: TGTGCCAGCAGAGACCCGTCCAGAGGCAATCAGCCCCAGCATTTT; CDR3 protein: CASRDPSRGNQPQHF
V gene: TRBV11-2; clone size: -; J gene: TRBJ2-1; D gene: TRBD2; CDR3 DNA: TGTGCCAGCAGCTCAAGTTCGACTAGCGGGGATGAGCAGTTCTTC; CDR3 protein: CASSSSSTSGDEQFF
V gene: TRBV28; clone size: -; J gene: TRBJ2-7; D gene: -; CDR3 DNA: TGTGCCAGCAGTTTTCTTTGGGCAGTCAGCGAGCAGTACTTC; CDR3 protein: CASSFLWAVSEQYF
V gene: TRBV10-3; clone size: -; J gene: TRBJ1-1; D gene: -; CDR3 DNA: TGTGCCATCAGTGAGCCCGAGGGCACTGCCCGGGGAGCTTTCTTT; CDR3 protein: CAISEPEGTARGAFF
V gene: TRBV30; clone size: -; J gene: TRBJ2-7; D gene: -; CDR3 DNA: TGTGCCTGGAGTCACGTAGCGGACGAGCAGTACTTC; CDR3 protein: CAWSHVADEQYF
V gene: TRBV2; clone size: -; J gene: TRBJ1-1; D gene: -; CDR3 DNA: TGTGCCAGCAGTGGCGGACGGAAAACGAACACTGAAGCTTTCTTT; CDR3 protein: CASSGGRKTNTEAFF
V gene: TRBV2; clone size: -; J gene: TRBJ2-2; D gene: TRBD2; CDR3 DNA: TGTGCCAGCAAAGGGGAGGGCCAGTCGAACACCGGGGAGCTGTTTTTT; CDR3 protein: CASKGEGQSNTGELFF
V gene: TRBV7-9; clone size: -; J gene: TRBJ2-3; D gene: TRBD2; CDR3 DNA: TGTGCCAGCAGCGATTTAGCGGGTATAAGCACAGATACGCAGTATTTT; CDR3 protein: CASSDLAGISTDTQYF
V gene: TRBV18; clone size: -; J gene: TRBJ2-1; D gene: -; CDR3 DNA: TGTGCCAGCTCACCAGGTCTAGCGTCGTACAATGAGCAGTTCTTC; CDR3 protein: CASSPGLASYNEQFF
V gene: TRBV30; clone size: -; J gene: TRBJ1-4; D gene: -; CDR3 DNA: TGTGCCTGGAGTGGACAGGTTGGCGAAAAACTGTTTTTT; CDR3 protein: CAWSGQVGEKLFF
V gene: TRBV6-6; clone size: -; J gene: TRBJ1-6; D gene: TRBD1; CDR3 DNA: TGTGCCAGCAGTGGGACAGGGGATAATTCACCCCTCCACTTT; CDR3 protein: CASSGTGDNSPLHF
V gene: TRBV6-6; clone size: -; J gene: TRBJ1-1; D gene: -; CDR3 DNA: TGTGCCAGCAGTGGCGACAGTTTCACTGAAGCTTTCTTT; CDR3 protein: CASSGDSFTEAFF